Sequencing of this T cell receptor (beta chain) was carried out in a study of response to subunit inactivated influenza vaccine. Findings of the study overall: A suggestion made by the authors is that each seasonal influenza vaccination recruits few new T cells.

One entry per CDR3 protein, called by TCRdb with MiXCR from the RT-PCR reads. The repertoire includes around 650,000 distinct CDR3 sequences, about a sixth of them detected once, and under 14% sits in the top ten. Turning to this clonotype: The antigen is undetermined. The missing conserved phenylalanine or tryptophan at the end of this CDR3 makes a read error likely.

The sample here was PBMCs from blood, taken less than 13 days after vaccination. The receptor was isolated from a man aged 50 to 59 who received an inactivated influenza vaccine.

For the CDR3, the DNA is TGTGCCAGCAGCTTGGCGGGACAGGGTCTGGATACGCAGTATTAT. It yields the protein CASSLAGQGLDTQYY. The chain combines TRBV5-5 with TRBJ2-3; the match to TRBD1 covers 9 bases. The trim removed 0 bases at V and 6 bases at J, leaving 5 bases unmatched. Germline CDR1 and CDR2: SGHKS and YYEKEE (reference sequence). This CDR3 is built from 15 residues.